Presented here are 9 T cell receptor beta chains from one specimen sequenced in a study of T cell responses to AZD1222 COVID-19 vaccine. Measured with immunoSEQ multiplex PCR; TCRdb has only the in-frame clones, and not every one. There are approximately 190,000 clones in the sample; approximately 90% occur only once, and less than 4.5% lies in the top ten. Here the sequenced sample was peripheral blood, taken 28 days after the second dose of the MenACWY control vaccine. The receptors derive from an adult who received the MenACWY meningococcal vaccine as a control.

V gene TRBV27 combines with J gene TRBJ1-4; the match to TRBD1 covers 7 bases. Trimming removed 6 bases from V and 7 bases from J; junction bases left unmatched: 14. The CDR3 is made up of 16 amino acids. Germline lookup yields CDR1 MNHEY and CDR2 SMNVEV (reference sequence). CDR3: CASRDLYRGGAEKLFF. The CDR3 DNA reads TGTGCCAGCAGGGATCTGTACAGGGGTGGTGCTGAAAAACTGTTTTTT. Full variable domain (missing parts from reference TRBV27 and TRBJ1-4): EAQVTQNPRYLITVTGKKLTVTCSQNMNHEYMSWYRQDPGLGLRQIYYSMNVEVTDKGDVPEGYKVSRKEKRNFPLILESPSPNQTSLYFCASRDLYRGGAEKLFFGSGTQLSVL.

This clone appeared a few times. This sequence joins TRBV2 and TRBJ2-5; D uncertain. Between the trimmed V and J ends, which lost 6 bases and 5 bases, there was a span of 4 bases. This CDR3 region has 10 residues. In germline, CDR1 is SNHLY, CDR2 FYNNEI. CDR3 protein: CASRVETQYF. The CDR3 nucleotides read TGTGCCAGCAGGGTGGAGACCCAGTACTTC.

This sequence joins TRBV27 and TRBJ2-7; D is possibly TRBD2 (5 bases). The V gene's germline CDR1 is MNHEY and CDR2 SMNVEV (reference sequence). The CDR3 has 12 amino acids. V lost 6 bases and J lost 6, with 12 bases in between. In DNA form, the CDR3 reads TGTGCCAGCAGCCCCCTCCGGGGCGAGCAGTACTTC. This translates into CASSPLRGEQYF.

The chain joins TRBV2 to TRBJ2-5; 7 bases align to TRBD1. Germline CDR1 is SNHLY and CDR2 is FYNNEI. The CDR3 spans 13 residues. The V segment lost 5 bases and the J segment 5 bases; nucleotides outside the gene matches: 5. CDR3 sequence: CASSRGQRETQYF. As DNA, the CDR3 is TGTGCCAGCAGTAGGGGACAGAGGGAGACCCAGTACTTC.

The genes are TRBV5-6 and TRBJ1-2; 11 nucleotides align to TRBD1. Germline V gene data show CDR1 as SGHDT and CDR2 as YYEEEE. Germline trimming cut 0 bases from V and 2 bases from J; bases unmatched to any gene: 3. The CDR3 is 16 amino acids. The CDR3 spells CASSLEGQGANYGYTF. CDR3 bases: TGTGCCAGCAGCTTGGAAGGACAGGGGGCAAACTATGGCTACACCTTC. The full variable domain, completed using reference TRBV5-6 and TRBJ1-2, is DAGVTQSPTHLIKTRGQQVTLRCSPKSGHDTVSWYQQALGQGPQFIFQYYEEEERQRGNFPDRFSGHQFPNYSSELNVNALLLGDSALYLCASSLEGQGANYGYTFGSGTRLTVV.

The V gene is TRBV12-3 or TRBV12-4, the J gene TRBJ2-2; D gene unclear. V shed 2 bases and J shed 5 bases, with 6 bases lying between them. The CDR3 covers 13 residues. CDR3 region: CASSLPLTGELFF. CDR3 in DNA: TGTGCCAGCAGTTTACCCCTTACCGGGGAGCTGTTTTTT.

This clone came up a few times. This sequence joins TRBV11-2 and TRBJ2-1; 8 bases are a match to TRBD1. The CDR3 consists of 16 residues. Trimming at V came to 4 bases and at J to 13 bases, leaving 18 bases not matched to a gene. Germline V CDR1 and CDR2: SGHAT, FQNNGV. The CDR3 DNA is TGTGCCAGCAGCTACCACTCCGGGACAGGCCAACTCGGTCAGTTCTTC. Encoded protein: CASSYHSGTGQLGQFF.

This chain joins TRBV7-3 and TRBJ2-1; 11 positions match TRBD2. The CDR3 spans 14 residues. Germline V gene lookup returns CDR1 SGHTA and CDR2 FQGTGA. Trimming at V came to 0 bases and at J to 9 bases, leaving 1 base not matched to a gene. CDR3 sequence reads: CASSLTSGRVEQFF. DNA for the CDR3: TGTGCCAGCAGCTTAACTAGCGGGAGGGTTGAGCAGTTCTTC.

V and J are TRBV7-9 and TRBJ1-2, with D tentatively TRBD1 (6 bases). From germline, CDR1 is SEHNR and CDR2 FQNEAQ (reference sequence). The CDR3 totals 17 residues. Trimming took off 4 bases at V and 6 bases at J, with 24 bases between the two ends. CDR3 sequence (DNA): TGTGCCAGCAGCTCACCAATCCCCCATGGGACATCCCATGGCTACACCTTC. It encodes CASSSPIPHGTSHGYTF.